This T cell receptor beta chain is drawn from a study of blood T cell repertoires in COVID-19. This table comes from immunoSEQ multiplex PCR, and its TCRdb copy is limited to in-frame clones, with some not included. The sample holds roughly 80,000 clones, 81% seen once. The germline V and J ends were trimmed by 0 bases and 0 bases, with 11 bases remaining between them. The germline V gene has CDR1 ENHRY and CDR2 SYGVKD. This CDR3 region has 16 residues. The chain is built from TRBV10-3 and TRBJ1-2; TRBD1 might be the D (5 bases). This clonotype was sampled from a man older than 75 with acute or convalescent COVID-19. The specimen was peripheral blood. The CDR3 is CAISESSRVSNYGYTF. The CDR3 coding sequence is TGTGCCATCAGTGAGTCGTCCAGGGTCTCTAACTATGGCTACACCTTC.